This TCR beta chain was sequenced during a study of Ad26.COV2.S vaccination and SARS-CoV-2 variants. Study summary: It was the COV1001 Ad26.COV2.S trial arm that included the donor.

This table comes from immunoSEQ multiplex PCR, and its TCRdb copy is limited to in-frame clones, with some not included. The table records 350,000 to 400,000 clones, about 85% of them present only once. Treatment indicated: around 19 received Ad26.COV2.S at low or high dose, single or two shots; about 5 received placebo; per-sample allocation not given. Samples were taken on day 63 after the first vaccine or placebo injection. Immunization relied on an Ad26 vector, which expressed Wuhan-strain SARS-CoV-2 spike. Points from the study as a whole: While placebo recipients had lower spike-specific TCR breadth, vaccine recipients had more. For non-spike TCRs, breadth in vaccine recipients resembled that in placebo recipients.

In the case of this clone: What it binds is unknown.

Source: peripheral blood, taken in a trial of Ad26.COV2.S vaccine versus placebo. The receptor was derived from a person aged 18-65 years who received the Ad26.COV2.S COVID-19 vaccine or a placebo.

The chain's CDR3 is CASTISSGVLRYEQYF. CDR3 bases: TGTGCCAGCACTATTTCTTCGGGGGTCCTCCGTTACGAGCAGTACTTC. V gene TRBV7-2 combines with J gene TRBJ2-7; a weak D match, TRBD2 (6 bases). The ends were cut back, 7 bases at V and 4 bases at J, with 23 bases in the middle. CDR1 and CDR2 (germline): SGHTA, FQGNSA. The CDR3 runs 16 residues.